This TCR beta chain is drawn from a study of shared clonotypes between healthy human individuals. There are 15 residues in the CDR3. Germline CDR1 reads SGDLS; CDR2 reads YYNGEE. J gave up 1 base and V 4 bases, and 6 bases lay outside the gene matches. The table came from immunoSEQ multiplex PCR; TCRdb's copy has only in-frame clones and leaves some out. The sample lists about 2.4 million clones, 93% occurring once. This chain links TRBV9 with TRBJ2-5, with 8 positions matching TRBD1. This receptor was obtained from a man younger than 30 in good health. Some clones in this sample may be carry-over from other donors' samples. Sequencing was done on a sample of naive CD4+ T cells from PBMCs. Subset given: CD45RA+ positively selected. The CDR3 DNA sequence: TGTGCCAGCAGCTTCGCCGGGACAGGCCAAGAGACCCAGTACTTC. Residues: CASSFAGTGQETQYF.